These 14 T cell receptor beta chains came from one sample sequenced in a study of T-cell memory formation after mild COVID-19. MiXCR was run by TCRdb on the 5' RACE reads, yielding one entry per CDR3 protein. Of hundreds of thousands of distinct CDR3 sequences in the sample, about a sixth were seen once. The sample consisted of PBMCs or a T cell subset sorted from them (not recorded which). The receptors stem from a man aged 18 to 30 who had mild COVID-19 (a few samples of this study predate the infection). Cell type and time point are not known.

V gene TRBV24-1 combines with J gene TRBJ2-7, with D maybe TRBD1 (6 bases). The germline CDR1 and CDR2 sequences are KGHDR and SFDVKD. V lost 4 bases and J lost 9, with 18 bases in between. CDR3 size: 14 residues. The CDR3 DNA sequence: TGTGCCACCAGTGACCCCGGGACATCCCTTGGGCAGTACTTC. Its protein is CATSDPGTSLGQYF.

As concerns this clonotype: At one end the junction does not follow the germline gene, possibly because of a read error. V is TRBV6-2 or TRBV6-3 and J is TRBJ1-6; D unclear. The CDR3 is 15 residues long. Germline lookup yields CDR1 MNHEY and CDR2 SVGEGT. This CDR3 reads CASSYRGPDISSLHF. The CDR3 DNA follows: TGTGCCAGCAGTTACCGCGGGCCAGACATTTCATCCCTCCACTTT.

This sequence joins TRBV5-5 and TRBJ1-1; D is ambiguous. V lost 4 bases and J lost 1, with 14 bases in between. Germline loops: CDR1 SGHKS, CDR2 YYEKEE (reference sequence). The CDR3 contains 15 residues. The DNA for the CDR3 is TGTGCCAGCAGCACTCACTTAAGGTCGAACACTGAAGCTTTCTTT. Its translation: CASSTHLRSNTEAFF.

Comments on this clonotype: An end of the junction differs from the germline gene, which may be a read error. The gene calls are TRBV10-3 and TRBJ2-3, with TRBD2 matching 10 bases. The V gene's germline CDR1 is ENHRY and CDR2 SYGVKD. This CDR3 has 18 amino acids. In DNA, the CDR3 is TGTGCCGTCAGGGGAGCGGGGGGGCCGTTAATCATTTCAGATACGCAGTATTTT. The encoded protein is CAVRGAGGPLIISDTQYF.

This chain connects TRBV20-1 to TRBJ1-1, with a possible D match to TRBD1 (6 bases). CDR1 and CDR2 (germline): DFQATT, SNEGSKA (reference sequence). The V gene lost 7 bases and the J gene lost 4 bases, with 13 bases spanning the gap. The CDR3 covers 12 residues. The CDR3 sequence: CSVNPGVTEAFF. The CDR3 DNA reads as TGCAGTGTAAACCCAGGGGTCACTGAAGCTTTCTTT.

V and J are TRBV15 and TRBJ2-7; D ambiguous. V was shortened by 0 bases and J by 4 bases, with 4 bases between the two germline ends. There are 12 residues in the CDR3. The germline V gene encodes CDR1 LNHNV and CDR2 YYDKDF (reference sequence). The CDR3 spells CATSREGYEQYV. The CDR3 nucleotides are TGTGCCACCAGCAGAGAAGGGTACGAGCAGTACGTC.

The chain carries TRBV29-1 and TRBJ2-2; no reliable D call. V was cut by 0 bases and J by 2 bases, with 10 bases left in between. This CDR3 contains 15 residues. Germline-derived CDR1 and CDR2 are SQVTM and ANQGSEA. CDR3 sequence reads: CSVEDIGENTGELFF. DNA of the CDR3: TGCAGCGTTGAAGATATTGGGGAAAACACCGGGGAGCTGTTTTTT.

This rearrangement joins TRBV5-1 to TRBJ2-5; D remains unclear. V lost 7 bases and J 5 bases, leaving 12 bases between the germline ends. The CDR3 sequence is 12 residues long. CDR1 and CDR2 from the germline V gene are SGHRS and YFSETQ. CDR3 bases: TGCGCCAGCGGATCCGACGGGGAGACCCAGTACTTC. It codes for CASGSDGETQYF.

On this clonotype itself: The junction departs from the called germline gene at one end, perhaps through a read error. The V call is TRBV7-7, the J call TRBJ1-6; 8 bases fit TRBD1. Germline V gene data show CDR1 as SSHAT and CDR2 as FNYEAQ (reference sequence). The CDR3 is 17 amino acids. CDR3 region: CASSLVEDRALNSPLHF. CDR3 DNA sequence: TGTGCTAGCAGCTTAGTGGAGGACAGGGCCCTTAATTCACCCCTCCACTTT.

This clonotype was counted only a few times. The V call is TRBV27, the J call TRBJ2-5, with 8 nucleotides matching TRBD1. Unmatched junction bases numbered 5, after V lost 6 bases and J lost 5 bases. Per the germline V gene, CDR1 is MNHEY and CDR2 is SMNVEV (reference sequence). The CDR3 contains 13 residues. In DNA, the CDR3 is TGTGCCAGCAGGCAGGGGGCGGCGGAGACCCAGTACTTC. Residues: CASRQGAAETQYF.

The V call is TRBV28, the J call TRBJ2-7; D is possibly TRBD1 (6 bases). From germline, CDR1 is MDHEN and CDR2 SYDVKM. The CDR3 sequence is 11 residues long. The V and J ends lost 10 bases and 2 bases respectively, with 9 bases between them. The CDR3 nucleotides read TGTGCCACCGGACAGCCCTACGAGCAGTACGTC. It encodes CATGQPYEQYV.

The rearrangement uses TRBV9 and TRBJ1-2; TRBD1 agrees at 9 bases. The junction had 6 bases not matched to a gene; V was cut back by 0 bases and J by 6 bases. The germline V gene encodes CDR1 SGDLS and CDR2 YYNGEE. CDR3 size: 15 residues. The CDR3 DNA reads as TGTGCCAGCAGCGTAGAGCCTGGACAGGGGAATGGCTACACCTTC. Encoded protein: CASSVEPGQGNGYTF.

V is TRBV10-3 and J is TRBJ2-5, with 8 bases identical to TRBD2. J was trimmed by 4 bases and V by 10 bases; bases with no gene match: 8. CDR3 length: 13 residues. CDR1 is ENHRY, CDR2 SYGVKD, per germline. The CDR3 nucleotides are TGTGCCACGAGACTAGCGAGCGGAGAGACCCAGTACTTC. Translating gives CATRLASGETQYF.

The J gene is TRBJ2-3, the V gene TRBV7-9; possible D gene TRBD1, 5 bases. The CDR3 has 16 amino acids. V lost 4 bases, J lost 2 bases, and 16 bases lay in between. The V gene's germline CDR1 is SEHNR and CDR2 FQNEAQ (reference sequence). This chain's CDR3 is CASSSPLGRATDTQYF. The CDR3 coding sequence is TGTGCCAGCAGCTCACCGCTGGGCAGGGCCACAGATACGCAGTATTTT.